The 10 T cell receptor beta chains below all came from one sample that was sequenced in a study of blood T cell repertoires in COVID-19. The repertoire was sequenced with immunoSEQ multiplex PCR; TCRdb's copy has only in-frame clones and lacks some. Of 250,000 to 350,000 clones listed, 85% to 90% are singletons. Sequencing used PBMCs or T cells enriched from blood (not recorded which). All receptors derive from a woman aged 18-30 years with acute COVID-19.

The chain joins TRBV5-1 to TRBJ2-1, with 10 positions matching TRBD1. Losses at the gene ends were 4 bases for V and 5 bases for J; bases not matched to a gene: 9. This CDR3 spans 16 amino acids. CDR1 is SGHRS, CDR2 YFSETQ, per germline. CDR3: CASSQQPGQGHNEQFF. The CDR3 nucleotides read TGCGCCAGCAGCCAACAACCGGGACAGGGGCACAATGAGCAGTTCTTC.

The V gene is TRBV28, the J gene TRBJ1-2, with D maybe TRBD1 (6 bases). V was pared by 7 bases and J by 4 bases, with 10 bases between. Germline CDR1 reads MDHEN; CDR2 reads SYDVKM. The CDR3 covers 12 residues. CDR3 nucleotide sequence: TGTGCCAGCACCGGGACAACCTATGGCTACACCTTC. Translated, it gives CASTGTTYGYTF.

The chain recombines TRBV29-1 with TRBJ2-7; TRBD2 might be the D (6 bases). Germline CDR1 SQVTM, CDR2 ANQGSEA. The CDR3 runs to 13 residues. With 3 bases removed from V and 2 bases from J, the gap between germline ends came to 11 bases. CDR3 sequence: CSVDGGSPYEQYF. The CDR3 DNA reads TGCAGCGTTGATGGGGGGAGTCCCTACGAGCAGTACTTC.

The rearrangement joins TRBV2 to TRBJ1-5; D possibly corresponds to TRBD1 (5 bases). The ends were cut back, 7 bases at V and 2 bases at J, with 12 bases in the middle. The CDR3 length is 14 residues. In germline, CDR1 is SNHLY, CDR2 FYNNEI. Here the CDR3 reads CASTRGRGNQPQHF. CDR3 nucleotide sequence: TGTGCCAGCACTCGAGGCAGGGGCAATCAGCCCCAGCATTTT.

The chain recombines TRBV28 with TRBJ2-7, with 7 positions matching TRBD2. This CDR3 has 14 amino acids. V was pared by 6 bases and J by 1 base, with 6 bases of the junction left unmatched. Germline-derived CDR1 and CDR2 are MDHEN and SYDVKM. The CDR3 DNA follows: TGTGCCAGCAGCATCGGGGGGATATCCTACGAGCAGTACTTC. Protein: CASSIGGISYEQYF.

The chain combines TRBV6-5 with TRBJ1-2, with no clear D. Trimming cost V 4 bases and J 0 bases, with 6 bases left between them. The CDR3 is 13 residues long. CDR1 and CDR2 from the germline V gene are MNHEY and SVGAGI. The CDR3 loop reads CASSFGANYGYTF. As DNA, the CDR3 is TGTGCCAGCAGTTTTGGAGCTAACTATGGCTACACCTTC.

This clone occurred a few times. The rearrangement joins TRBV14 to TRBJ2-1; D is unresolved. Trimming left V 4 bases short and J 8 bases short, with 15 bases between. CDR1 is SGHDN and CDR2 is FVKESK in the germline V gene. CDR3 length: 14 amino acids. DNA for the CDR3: TGTGCCAGCAGCCTCATCCCAGGATTCGATGAGCAGTTCTTC. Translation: CASSLIPGFDEQFF. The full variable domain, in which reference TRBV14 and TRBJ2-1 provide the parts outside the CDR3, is EAGVTQFPSHSVIEKGQTVTLRCDPISGHDNLYWYRRVMGKEIKFLLHFVKESKQDESGMPNNRFLAERTGGTYSTLKVQPAELEDSGVYFCASSLIPGFDEQFFGPGTRLTVL.

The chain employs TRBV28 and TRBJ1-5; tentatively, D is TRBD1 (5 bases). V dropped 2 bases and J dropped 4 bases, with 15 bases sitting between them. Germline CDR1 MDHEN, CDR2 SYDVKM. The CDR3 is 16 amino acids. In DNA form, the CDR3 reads TGTGCCAGCAGTTTAGGGTGGGACTTGGCAAATCAGCCCCAGCATTTT. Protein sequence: CASSLGWDLANQPQHF.

CDR3 loop: CASSLVTGLNTEAFF. Here the CDR3 DNA reads TGTGCCAGCAGCTTAGTCACAGGGCTGAACACTGAAGCTTTCTTT. The V gene is TRBV7-2, the J gene TRBJ1-1; tentatively, D is TRBD1 (6 bases). Between the trimmed V and J ends, which lost 1 base and 0 bases, there was a span of 9 bases. Germline V gene data show CDR1 as SGHTA and CDR2 as FQGNSA. The CDR3 has 15 amino acids.

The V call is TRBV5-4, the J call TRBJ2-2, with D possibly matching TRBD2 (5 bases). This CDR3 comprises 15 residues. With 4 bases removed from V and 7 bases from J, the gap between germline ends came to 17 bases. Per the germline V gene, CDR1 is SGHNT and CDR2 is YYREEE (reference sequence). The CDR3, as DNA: TGTGCCAGCAGCCACTTAGCCCCGGGAAGCGGGGAGCTGTTTTTT. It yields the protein CASSHLAPGSGELFF.